Each of the 23 T cell receptor beta chains below was sequenced from the same sample in a study of T cells in Graves' hyperthyroidism and ophthalmopathy. Researchers took RNA transcripts and amplified the TCR beta CDR3 regions from them. HTBI primers were employed in a first-round RT-PCR of the TCR CDR3. TCRdb analysed the multiplex PCR reads with MiXCR anew, one entry per CDR3 protein. The table has just under 750,000 distinct CDR3 sequences, around 40% seen once; the top ten hold less than 40%. Sequencing used blood. Source of these receptors: a woman between 35 and 50 years old with Graves' hyperthyroidism.

In this sample, this clonotype turned up a few times. The V call is TRBV6-5, the J call TRBJ1-4; no clear D. The length of the CDR3 is 14 residues. Trimming pared 5 bases from V and 7 bases from J, leaving 14 bases between. The V gene's germline CDR1 is MNHEY and CDR2 SVGAGI. CDR3 sequence reads: CASSEEMATEKLFF. As DNA, the CDR3 is TGTGCCAGCAGTGAAGAGATGGCTACTGAAAAACTGTTTTTT.

The chain carries TRBV13 and TRBJ2-7, with 7 nucleotides matching TRBD2. Germline lookup yields CDR1 PRHDT and CDR2 FYEKMQ (reference sequence). This CDR3 spans 16 amino acids. With 1 base clipped from V and 2 bases from J, the junction kept 8 bases outside the gene matches. The CDR3 sequence: CASSLASSGGTYEQYF. The DNA for the CDR3 is TGTGCCAGCAGCTTAGCGTCTAGCGGAGGCACCTACGAGCAGTACTTC.

This clonotype was detected many times. The chain has TRBV10-3 and TRBJ2-7; D gene uncertain. The ends were cut back, 3 bases at V and 3 bases at J, with 18 bases in the middle. The CDR3 has 16 amino acids. Germline assignment: CDR1 ENHRY and CDR2 SYGVKD. CDR3 region: CAISEDLGFVRYEQYF. CDR3 DNA: TGTGCCATCAGTGAAGATTTGGGCTTCGTGCGCTACGAGCAGTACTTC.

This clonotype was seen a handful of times. The chain uses TRBV19 and TRBJ1-5, with TRBD1 identical over 9 bases. There are 17 residues in the CDR3. Germline CDR1 is LNHDA and CDR2 is SQIVND (reference sequence). V shed 7 bases and J 0 bases; nucleotides not matched to a gene: 10. For the CDR3, the DNA is TGTGCCAGTAAGGACAGGGGTGCTTGGAATAGCAATCAGCCCCAGCATTTT. This translates into CASKDRGAWNSNQPQHF.

The CDR3 coding sequence is TGTGCCAGCAGCCCAGACAAAGGGGGCGGAAGGACTGAAGCTTTCTTT. It translates to CASSPDKGGGRTEAFF. The rearrangement uses TRBV7-2 and TRBJ1-1; 7 bases agree with TRBD1. The CDR3 length is 16 residues. CDR1 SGHTA and CDR2 FQGNSA come from the germline V gene. V shed 5 bases and J 5 bases; nucleotides not matched to a gene: 14. Filled out from reference TRBV7-2 and TRBJ1-1, the complete variable domain reads GAGVSQSPSNKVTEKGKDVELRCDPISGHTALYWYRQSLGQGLEFLIYFQGNSAPDKSGLPSDRFSAERTGGSVSTLTIQRTQQEDSAVYLCASSPDKGGGRTEAFFGQGTRLTVV.

This clonotype was detected ten times or more. The gene calls are TRBV2 and TRBJ1-6; 7 bases line up with TRBD1. The CDR3 totals 14 residues. Unmatched junction bases numbered 8, after V lost 7 bases and J lost 8 bases. Germline CDR1 and CDR2: SNHLY and FYNNEI. The CDR3 region is CASIGGTVYSPLHF. The CDR3 region has the DNA TGTGCCAGCATAGGCGGGACAGTCTATTCACCCCTCCACTTT. Full variable domain (outside the CDR3, taken from reference TRBV2 and TRBJ1-6): EPEVTQTPSHQVTQMGQEVILRCVPISNHLYFYWYRQILGQKVEFLVSFYNNEISEKSEIFDDQFSVERPDGSNFTLKIRSTKLEDSAMYFCASIGGTVYSPLHFGNGTRLTVT.

V usage is TRBV29-1 and J usage is TRBJ1-5; the D is unclear. V lost 1 base and J 3 bases, leaving 4 bases between the germline ends. CDR1 is SQVTM and CDR2 is ANQGSEA in the germline V gene. The CDR3 runs to 12 residues. The DNA of the CDR3 is TGCAGCGTTGAAGCCCCCAATCAGCCCCAGCATTTT. It yields the protein CSVEAPNQPQHF.

In regard to this clonotype: One end of the junction varies from germline; a read error may be responsible. The chain recombines TRBV10-3 with TRBJ2-7; D gene uncertain. The CDR3 runs to 13 residues. Germline V gene sequence: CDR1 ENHRY, CDR2 SYGVKD. CDR3 in DNA: TGTGCCAGCAGTTCACTTGAAGCCTACGAGCAGTACTTC. This gives the protein CASSSLEAYEQYF.

In this sample, this clonotype turned up a few times. This chain links TRBV7-2 with TRBJ2-5, with TRBD1 matching 8 bases. The CDR3 runs 14 residues. CDR1 and CDR2 from the germline V gene are SGHTA and FQGNSA. Unmatched junction bases numbered 12, after V lost 7 bases and J lost 8 bases. CDR3 nucleotide sequence: TGTGCCAGCACCCTAAAGGGGACAGGAGGCACCCAGTACTTC. This codes for CASTLKGTGGTQYF.

This sequence joins TRBV11-2 and TRBJ1-1; no reliable D call. V gave up 5 bases and J gave up 3 bases, with 19 bases separating them. From germline, CDR1 is SGHAT and CDR2 FQNNGV. The CDR3 length is 16 residues. The CDR3 here is CASSPSWSSGDTEAFF. The CDR3 nucleotides are TGTGCCAGCAGCCCATCTTGGTCGAGTGGGGACACTGAAGCTTTCTTT.

This clonotype has a handful of counts. The chain combines TRBV28 with TRBJ2-5; 8 nucleotides line up with TRBD2. J gave up 7 bases and V 5 bases, and 0 bases lay outside the gene matches. The CDR3 extends over 11 amino acids. Germline V gives CDR1 MDHEN, CDR2 SYDVKM. In DNA, the CDR3 is TGTGCCAGCAGTGCGGGGGGGACCCAGTACTTC. The encoded protein is CASSAGGTQYF. The full variable domain, with the rest looked up from reference TRBV28 and TRBJ2-5, is DVKVTQSSRYLVKRTGEKVFLECVQDMDHENMFWYRQDPGLGLRLIYFSYDVKMKEKGDIPEGYSVSREKKERFSLILESASTNQTSMYLCASSAGGTQYFGPGTRLLVL.

This clonotype came up a few times. The rearrangement uses TRBV24-1 and TRBJ2-7; 10 bases are shared with TRBD1. CDR1 and CDR2 from the germline V gene are KGHDR and SFDVKD. After removal of 11 bases from V and 3 bases from J, the junction contained 6 bases not matched to a gene. The length of the CDR3 is 13 residues. CDR3 protein: CASRGTGDYEQYF. Written as DNA, the CDR3 is TGTGCCAGCCGAGGGACAGGGGACTACGAGCAGTACTTC.

The rearrangement uses TRBV13 and TRBJ1-2; 7 bases agree with TRBD1. The germline gives CDR1 PRHDT, CDR2 FYEKMQ (reference sequence). CDR3 length: 14 amino acids. V lost 5 bases, J lost 8 bases, and 11 bases stayed unmatched. The CDR3 nucleotides read TGTGCCAGCAGCGAACGAGGGGGCGAGAAAGGCTACACCTTC. This sequence encodes CASSERGGEKGYTF.

The CDR3 sequence is CASSLEAVVAYEQYF. Written as DNA, the CDR3 is TGTGCCAGCAGCTTAGAGGCGGTAGTGGCCTACGAGCAGTACTTC. The chain uses TRBV7-9 and TRBJ2-7; D uncertain. Deletions cut 1 base from V and 2 bases from J, with 12 bases between. This CDR3 region has 15 residues. Germline V lookup: CDR1 SEHNR, CDR2 FQNEAQ (reference sequence).

This clonotype came up a few times. This rearrangement joins TRBV7-9 to TRBJ2-2; the D is unclear. Trimming took 5 bases from V and 2 from J, leaving 9 bases between them. Germline CDR1 is SEHNR and CDR2 is FQNEAQ (reference sequence). This CDR3 has 14 amino acids. The CDR3 loop reads CASSPFENTGELFF. DNA of the CDR3: TGTGCCAGCAGCCCCTTCGAAAACACCGGGGAGCTGTTTTTT.

CDR3 sequence: CASSVDPSSYEQYF. The CDR3 nucleotides are TGTGCCAGCAGCGTAGACCCGAGCTCCTACGAGCAGTACTTC. The V and J genes are TRBV9 and TRBJ2-7; D is unclear. The CDR3 length is 14 residues. V was pared by 0 bases and J by 0 bases, with 7 bases between. Per the germline V gene, CDR1 is SGDLS and CDR2 is YYNGEE.

This chain uses TRBV20-1 with TRBJ2-2; the D is unclear. V was pared by 3 bases and J by 6 bases, with 14 bases between. Germline CDR1 is DFQATT and CDR2 is SNEGSKA (reference sequence). CDR3 size: 14 residues. CDR3 loop: CSARDPLGPGELFF. DNA of the CDR3: TGCAGTGCTAGGGACCCCCTCGGGCCCGGGGAGCTGTTTTTT.

The gene calls are TRBV19 and TRBJ1-5, with D perhaps TRBD1 (5 bases). The length of the CDR3 is 15 residues. The V and J ends lost 4 bases and 10 bases respectively, with 20 bases between them. Germline lookup yields CDR1 LNHDA and CDR2 SQIVND (reference sequence). CDR3 amino acids: CASSKRDSPEGPQHF. As DNA, the CDR3 is TGTGCCAGTAGTAAGAGGGACTCCCCCGAGGGACCCCAGCATTTT.

This rearrangement joins TRBV7-2 to TRBJ2-7; D unclear. Germline V gene data show CDR1 as SGHTA and CDR2 as FQGNSA. Trimming left V 2 bases short and J 7 bases short, with 9 bases between. The CDR3 contains 12 residues. The CDR3 here is CASSLFGGEQYF. The CDR3 DNA follows: TGTGCCAGCAGCTTATTCGGCGGTGAGCAGTACTTC.

This clonotype was seen only a few times. The chain uses TRBV7-6 and TRBJ1-1, with D possibly matching TRBD1 (6 bases). The CDR3 loop spans 14 amino acids. The ends were cut back, 5 bases at V and 4 bases at J, with 14 bases in the middle. Germline loops: CDR1 SGHVS, CDR2 FNYEAQ. The CDR3 nucleotides read TGTGCCAGCAGCCTCTCTACGGGGGCCACTGAAGCTTTCTTT. Its protein is CASSLSTGATEAFF.

This clonotype showed up many times. The gene calls are TRBV7-2 and TRBJ1-2; D is ambiguous. The CDR3 has 14 residues. Germline values: CDR1 SGHTA, CDR2 FQGNSA. V dropped 1 base and J dropped 7 bases, with 13 bases sitting between them. CDR3 loop: CASSLDFGEPGYTF. The CDR3 coding sequence is TGTGCCAGCAGCTTAGACTTCGGGGAACCTGGCTACACCTTC. Complete variable domain (other parts from reference TRBV7-2 and TRBJ1-2): GAGVSQSPSNKVTEKGKDVELRCDPISGHTALYWYRQSLGQGLEFLIYFQGNSAPDKSGLPSDRFSAERTGGSVSTLTIQRTQQEDSAVYLCASSLDFGEPGYTFGSGTRLTVV.

The rearrangement uses TRBV7-2 and TRBJ1-5; 10 bases line up with TRBD1. Per the germline V gene, CDR1 is SGHTA and CDR2 is FQGNSA. Trimming took 5 bases from V and 0 from J; bases not matched to a gene: 10. The CDR3 extends over 18 amino acids. The CDR3 sequence: CASSNPDRGGYSNQPQHF. The DNA of the CDR3 is TGTGCCAGCAGCAACCCGGACAGGGGGGGTTATAGCAATCAGCCCCAGCATTTT.

In regard to this clonotype: Its ends do not fully match the called genes, so a read error is possible. The J gene is TRBJ2-5, the V gene TRBV20-1; 11 nucleotides match TRBD2. The CDR3 runs 13 residues. Germline CDR1 and CDR2: DFQATT and SNEGSKA (reference sequence). CDR3 residues: CGAPGLAEETQYF. The CDR3 region has the DNA TGCGGTGCCCCGGGACTAGCGGAAGAGACCCAGTACTTC.